This T cell receptor beta chain emerged from a study of blood T cell repertoires in COVID-19. Turning to the study itself: The United States, Italy and Spain were the sources of the acute and convalescent COVID-19 samples. PBMCs, B-cell-depleted T cells, or T cells provided the cDNA or gDNA that made up the material.

V lost 7 bases to trimming and J lost 2 bases; unmatched junction nucleotides: 16. The CDR3 is 17 residues long. Germline V CDR1 and CDR2: SQVTM, ANQGSEA. In the original analysis: Reference gene primer amplification yielded estimated nucleated cell counts. Assay: immunoSEQ multiplex PCR; the TCRdb copy retains only in-frame clones and omits some. V and J calls and clone size are given by that table; D and trimming were obtained from the DNA. This table has about 250,000 clones, around 83% appearing once. V gene TRBV29-1 combines with J gene TRBJ2-5; 10 bases are a match to TRBD1. The receptor was isolated from an elderly man with acute or convalescent COVID-19. Sequencing was done on a sample of peripheral blood. Written as DNA, the CDR3 is TGCAGCGCCCGACAGGGGGCTGGGTTATTGTATCAAGAGACCCAGTACTTC. Translation: CSARQGAGLLYQETQYF.